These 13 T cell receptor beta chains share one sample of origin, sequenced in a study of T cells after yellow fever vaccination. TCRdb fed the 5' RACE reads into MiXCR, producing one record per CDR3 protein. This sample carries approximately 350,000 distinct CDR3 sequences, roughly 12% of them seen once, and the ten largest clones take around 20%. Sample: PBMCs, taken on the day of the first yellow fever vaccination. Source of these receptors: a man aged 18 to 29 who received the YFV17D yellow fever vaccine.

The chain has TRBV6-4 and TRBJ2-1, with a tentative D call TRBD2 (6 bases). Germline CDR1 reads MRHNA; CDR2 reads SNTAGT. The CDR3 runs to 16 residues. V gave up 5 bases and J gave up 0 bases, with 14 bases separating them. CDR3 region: CASSSGSTFSYNEQFF. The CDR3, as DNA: TGTGCCAGCAGTAGCGGGTCGACTTTCTCCTACAATGAGCAGTTCTTC.

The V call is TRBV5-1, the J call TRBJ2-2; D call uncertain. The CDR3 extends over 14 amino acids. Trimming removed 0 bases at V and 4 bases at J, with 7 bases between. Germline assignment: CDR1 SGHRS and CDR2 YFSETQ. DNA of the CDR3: TGCGCCAGCAGCTTGGCGACGTTCACCGGGGAGCTGTTTTTT. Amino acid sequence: CASSLATFTGELFF.

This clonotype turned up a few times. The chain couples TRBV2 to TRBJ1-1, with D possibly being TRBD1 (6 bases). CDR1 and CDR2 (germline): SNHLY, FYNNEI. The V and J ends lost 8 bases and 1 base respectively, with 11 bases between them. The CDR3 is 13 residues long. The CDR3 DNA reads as TGTGCCAGCGGGGGGCGGGGGAACACTGAAGCTTTCTTT. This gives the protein CASGGRGNTEAFF.

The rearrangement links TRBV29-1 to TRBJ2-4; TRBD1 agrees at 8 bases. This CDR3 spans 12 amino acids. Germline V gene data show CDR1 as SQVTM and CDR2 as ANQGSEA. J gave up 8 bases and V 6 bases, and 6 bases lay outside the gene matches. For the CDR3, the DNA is TGCAGCGTATTGGACAGGGTGGACATTCAGTACTTC. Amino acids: CSVLDRVDIQYF.

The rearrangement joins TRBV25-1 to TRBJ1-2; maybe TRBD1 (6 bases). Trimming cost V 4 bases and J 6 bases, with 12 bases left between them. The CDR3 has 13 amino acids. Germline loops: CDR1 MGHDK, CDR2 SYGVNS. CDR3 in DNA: TGTGCCAGCAGTGCCCATAGGGGGGATGGCTACACCTTC. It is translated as CASSAHRGDGYTF.

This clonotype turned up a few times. The CDR3 here is CASSILAGESHEQFF. CDR3 in DNA: TGTGCCAGCAGTATTCTTGCGGGGGAGTCTCATGAGCAGTTCTTC. This chain uses TRBV28 with TRBJ2-1; 7 positions agree with TRBD2. This CDR3 has 15 amino acids. The germline CDR1 and CDR2 sequences are MDHEN and SYDVKM. The J segment lost 8 bases and the V segment lost 5 bases, leaving 12 bases of the junction unmatched.

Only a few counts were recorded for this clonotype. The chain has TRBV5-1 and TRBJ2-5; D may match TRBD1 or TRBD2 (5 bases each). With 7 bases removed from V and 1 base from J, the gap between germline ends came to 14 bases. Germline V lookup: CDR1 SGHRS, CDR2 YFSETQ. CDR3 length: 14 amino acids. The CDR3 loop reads CASCRRGVQETQYF. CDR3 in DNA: TGCGCCAGCTGCCGAAGAGGGGTCCAAGAGACCCAGTACTTC.

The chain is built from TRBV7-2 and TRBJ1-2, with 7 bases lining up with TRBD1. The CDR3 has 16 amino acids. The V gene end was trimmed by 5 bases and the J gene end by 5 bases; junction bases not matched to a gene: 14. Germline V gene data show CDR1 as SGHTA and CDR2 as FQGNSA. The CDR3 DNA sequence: TGTGCCAGCAGCGAAGGGGCCTGGGACAGCCCTTATGGCTACACCTTC. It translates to CASSEGAWDSPYGYTF.

The CDR3 is CASSPAAIYEQYV. The CDR3 DNA is TGTGCCAGCTCACCTGCAGCTATCTACGAGCAGTACGTC. The V gene is TRBV18, the J gene TRBJ2-7; unclear D gene. Per germline, CDR1 KGHSH and CDR2 LQKENI. This CDR3 is 13 amino acids long. V dropped 3 bases and J dropped 3 bases, with 9 bases sitting between them.

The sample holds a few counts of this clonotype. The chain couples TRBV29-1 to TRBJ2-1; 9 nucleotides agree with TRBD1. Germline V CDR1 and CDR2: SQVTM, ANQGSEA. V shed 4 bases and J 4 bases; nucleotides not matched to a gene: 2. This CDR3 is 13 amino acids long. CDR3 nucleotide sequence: TGCAGCGTTGCCGGGACAGGGTACAATGAGCAGTTCTTC. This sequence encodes CSVAGTGYNEQFF.

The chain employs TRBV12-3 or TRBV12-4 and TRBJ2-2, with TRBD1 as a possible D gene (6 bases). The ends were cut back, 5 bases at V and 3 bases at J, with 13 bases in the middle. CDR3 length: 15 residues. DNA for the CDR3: TGTGCCAGCAGTCGGACAGACCTATACACCGGGGAGCTGTTTTTT. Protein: CASSRTDLYTGELFF.

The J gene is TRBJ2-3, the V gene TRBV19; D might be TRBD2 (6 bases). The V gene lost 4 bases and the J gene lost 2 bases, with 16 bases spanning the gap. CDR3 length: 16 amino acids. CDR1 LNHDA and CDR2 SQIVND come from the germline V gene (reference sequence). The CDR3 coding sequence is TGTGCCAGTAGTAACCCCCGGGGACTCCACACAGATACGCAGTATTTT. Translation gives CASSNPRGLHTDTQYF. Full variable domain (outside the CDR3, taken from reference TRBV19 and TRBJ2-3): DGGITQSPKYLFRKEGQNVTLSCEQNLNHDAMYWYRQDPGQGLRLIYYSQIVNDFQKGDIAEGYSVSREKKESFPLTVTSAQKNPTAFYLCASSNPRGLHTDTQYFGPGTRLTVL.

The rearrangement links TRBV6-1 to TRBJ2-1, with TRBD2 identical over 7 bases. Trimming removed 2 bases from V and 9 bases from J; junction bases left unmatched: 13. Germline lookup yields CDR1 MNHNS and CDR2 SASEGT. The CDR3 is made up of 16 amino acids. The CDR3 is CASSERAAGVAVEQFF. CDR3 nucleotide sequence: TGTGCCAGCAGTGAAAGAGCGGCGGGGGTCGCCGTTGAGCAGTTCTTC.